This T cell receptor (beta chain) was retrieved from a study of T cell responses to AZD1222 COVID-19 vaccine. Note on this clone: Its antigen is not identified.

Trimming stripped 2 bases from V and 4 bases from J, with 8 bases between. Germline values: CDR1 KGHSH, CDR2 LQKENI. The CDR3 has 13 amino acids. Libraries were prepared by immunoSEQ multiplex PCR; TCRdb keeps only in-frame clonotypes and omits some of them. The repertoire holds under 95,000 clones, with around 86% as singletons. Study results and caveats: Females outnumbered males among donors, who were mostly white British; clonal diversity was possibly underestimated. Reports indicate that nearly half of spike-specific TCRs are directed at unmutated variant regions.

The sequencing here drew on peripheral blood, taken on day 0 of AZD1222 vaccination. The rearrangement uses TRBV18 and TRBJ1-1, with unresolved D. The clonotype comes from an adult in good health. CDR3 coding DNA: TGTGCCAGCTCACCAGGCGATGGCACTGAAGCTTTCTTT. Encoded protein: CASSPGDGTEAFF.